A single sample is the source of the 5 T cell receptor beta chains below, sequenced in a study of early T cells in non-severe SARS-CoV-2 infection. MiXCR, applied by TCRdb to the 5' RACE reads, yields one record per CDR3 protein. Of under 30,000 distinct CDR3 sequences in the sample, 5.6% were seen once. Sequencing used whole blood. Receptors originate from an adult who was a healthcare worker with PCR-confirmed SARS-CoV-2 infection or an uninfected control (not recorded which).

CDR3 bases: TGTGCCAGCAGTGATAACGGGGGACGTACAGATACGCAGTATTTT. As protein: CASSDNGGRTDTQYF. V usage is TRBV6-4 and J usage is TRBJ2-3, with D possibly being TRBD2 (6 bases). There are 15 residues in the CDR3. The germline V gene has CDR1 MRHNA and CDR2 SNTAGT. V shed 3 bases and J shed 3 bases, with 13 bases lying between them.

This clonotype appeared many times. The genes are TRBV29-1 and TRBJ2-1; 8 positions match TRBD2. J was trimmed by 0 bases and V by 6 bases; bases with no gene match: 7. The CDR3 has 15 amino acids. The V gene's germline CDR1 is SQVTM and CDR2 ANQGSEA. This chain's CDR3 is CSVSGGRSSYNEQFF. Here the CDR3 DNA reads TGCAGCGTGTCTGGCGGGAGGAGCTCCTACAATGAGCAGTTCTTC.

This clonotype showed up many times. CDR3 nucleotide sequence: TGCAGTGCTAGCCCCCCCAGCGGGGGGGCCTATGAGCAGTTCTTC. The encoded protein is CSASPPSGGAYEQFF. The chain couples TRBV20-1 to TRBJ2-1; 10 positions agree with TRBD2. After removal of 3 bases from V and 8 bases from J, the junction contained 10 bases not matched to a gene. CDR1 DFQATT and CDR2 SNEGSKA come from the germline V gene (reference sequence). The CDR3 sequence is 15 residues long.

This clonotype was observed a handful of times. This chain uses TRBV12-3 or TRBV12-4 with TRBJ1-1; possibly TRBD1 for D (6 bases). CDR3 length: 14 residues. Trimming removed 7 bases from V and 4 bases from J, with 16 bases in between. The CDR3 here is CASTPGVSRTEAFF. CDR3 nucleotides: TGTGCCAGCACCCCAGGGGTCTCCCGCACTGAAGCTTTCTTT.

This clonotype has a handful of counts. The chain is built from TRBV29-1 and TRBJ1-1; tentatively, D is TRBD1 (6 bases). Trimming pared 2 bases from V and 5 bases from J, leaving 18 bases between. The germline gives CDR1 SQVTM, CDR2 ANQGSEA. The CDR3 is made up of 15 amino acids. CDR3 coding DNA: TGCAGCGTTGAAATCCCGGGGGCGCCTACGACTGAAGCTTTCTTT. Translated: CSVEIPGAPTTEAFF.